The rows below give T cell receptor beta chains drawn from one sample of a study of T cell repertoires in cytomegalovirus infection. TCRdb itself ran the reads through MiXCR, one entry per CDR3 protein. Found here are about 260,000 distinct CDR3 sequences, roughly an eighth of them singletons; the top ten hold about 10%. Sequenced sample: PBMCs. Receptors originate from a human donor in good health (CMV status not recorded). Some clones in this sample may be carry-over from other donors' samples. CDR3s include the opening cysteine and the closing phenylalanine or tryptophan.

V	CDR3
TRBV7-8	CASRTSGSNEQFF
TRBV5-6	CASTEVGRVSTGELFF
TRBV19	CASSISFGRVNQPQHF
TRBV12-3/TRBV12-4	CASSFQGVGNEQFF
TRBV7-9	CASRRLSGDSSGANVLTF
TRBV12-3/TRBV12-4	CASSWTRHRELAGQETQYF
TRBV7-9	CASSDRGRNQETQYF
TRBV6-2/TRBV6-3	CASSYRDRTNQPQHF
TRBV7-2	CASSLGGRGSPTGELFF
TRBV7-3	CASSLNNHGTQYF
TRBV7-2	CASSIQFYEQYF
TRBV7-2	CASSLAQGLAQHF
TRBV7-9	CASSLVSFSYNEQFF
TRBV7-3	CASSSRATDTQYF
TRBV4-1	CASSQYLGQGDSYEQYF
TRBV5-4	CASSSGGNSYNEQFF
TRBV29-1	CSVDDTRSGQGNYGYTF
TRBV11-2	CASRSSGLGIQYF
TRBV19	CASSIATGEKLFF
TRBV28	CASSTFPSGTGGNGYTF
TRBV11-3	CASSLGGPTYNPGEQFF
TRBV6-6	CASSYFPQGTNEKLFF
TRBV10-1	CASSDTGKGEQYF
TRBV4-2	CASSPTGGKANTEAFF
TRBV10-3	CAINRGINTDTQYF
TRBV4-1	CASSQEEMIGEQYF
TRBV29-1	CSVVGQVADTQYF
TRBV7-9	CASSHATPVAEAFF
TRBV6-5	CASSARAGSLIDSPLHF
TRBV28	CATRGNMNTEAFF
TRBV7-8	CASSLSSHIYEQYF
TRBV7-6	CASSPNPQGSYEQYF
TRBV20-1	CSARDRRFNQPQHF
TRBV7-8	CASSSGTGVNSPLHF
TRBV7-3	CASSETESPVWDYTF
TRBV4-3	CASSQDAIADEKLFF
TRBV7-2	CASSLDRDRGQETQYF
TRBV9	CASSILAGGSYNEQFF
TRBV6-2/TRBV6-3	CASSYRDGAYEQYF
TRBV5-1	CASSHSGTTGNTEAFF
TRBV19	CASSISSRGSGANVLTF
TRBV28	CATTDSLSSGNTIYF